What follows are 23 T cell receptor beta chains derived from one specimen sequenced in a study of cytomegalovirus exposure and HLA in healthy donors. Sequenced by immunoSEQ multiplex PCR; TCRdb stores in-frame clones only, minus some. The repertoire has 200,000 to 250,000 clones, around 87% of them found once; the top ten carry 2%. The sample was PBMCs. These receptors originate from a woman under 30 in good health and CMV-seropositive.

J is TRBJ1-2 and V is TRBV14; D gene ambiguous. The CDR3 totals 15 residues. CDR1 is SGHDN and CDR2 is FVKESK in the germline V gene. With 2 bases removed from V and 6 bases from J, the gap between germline ends came to 16 bases. CDR3 sequence (DNA): TGTGCCAGCAGCCAACAGAGATCAGGTCTCGATGGCTACACCTTC. It is translated as CASSQQRSGLDGYTF.

The gene calls are TRBV5-6 and TRBJ2-1, with 8 bases that match TRBD2. This CDR3 is 15 amino acids long. Germline-derived CDR1 and CDR2 are SGHDT and YYEEEE. V gave up 2 bases and J gave up 6 bases; unmatched junction bases: 7. Here the CDR3 DNA reads TGTGCCAGCAGCTTTGGACTAGCTTGGGGCAATGAGCAGTTCTTC. This gives the protein CASSFGLAWGNEQFF.

This sequence joins TRBV11-2 and TRBJ2-7; possibly TRBD1 for D (5 bases). The germline V gene has CDR1 SGHAT and CDR2 FQNNGV. Between the trimmed V and J ends, which lost 0 bases and 4 bases, there was a span of 10 bases. The CDR3 length is 14 residues. Here the CDR3 DNA reads TGTGCCAGCAGCTTAGATAACAGGCTATACGAGCAGTACTTC. Its translation: CASSLDNRLYEQYF.

As DNA, the CDR3 is TGTGCCACCCCGGGATCGGGAGGAGGGTACAATGAGCAGTTCTTC. It translates to CATPGSGGGYNEQFF. The rearrangement uses TRBV7-9 and TRBJ2-1; TRBD2 agrees at 7 bases. Germline CDR1 is SEHNR and CDR2 is FQNEAQ (reference sequence). The CDR3 sequence is 15 residues long. The junction had 13 bases not matched to a gene; V was cut back by 10 bases and J by 4 bases.

The rearrangement links TRBV5-4 to TRBJ2-7; a possible D gene is TRBD2 (5 bases). Trimming took off 2 bases at V and 2 bases at J, with 11 bases between the two ends. The CDR3 runs to 14 residues. Germline V lookup: CDR1 SGHNT, CDR2 YYREEE (reference sequence). CDR3: CASSFISEPYEQYF. For the CDR3, the DNA is TGTGCCAGCAGCTTTATTAGCGAGCCCTACGAGCAGTACTTC.

The CDR3: CASSPAAGGTDTQYF. The CDR3 nucleotides are TGTGCCAGCAGCCCCGCTGCGGGGGGCACAGATACGCAGTATTTT. The gene calls are TRBV5-6 and TRBJ2-3, with 7 nucleotides matching TRBD2. This CDR3 is 15 amino acids long. Germline CDR1 and CDR2: SGHDT and YYEEEE. The V segment lost 4 bases and the J segment 1 base; nucleotides outside the gene matches: 6. Using reference TRBV5-6 and TRBJ2-3 for the parts outside the CDR3, the full variable domain is DAGVTQSPTHLIKTRGQQVTLRCSPKSGHDTVSWYQQALGQGPQFIFQYYEEEERQRGNFPDRFSGHQFPNYSSELNVNALLLGDSALYLCASSPAAGGTDTQYFGPGTRLTVL.

The rearrangement links TRBV28 to TRBJ2-7, with a possible D match to TRBD2 (6 bases). In germline, CDR1 is MDHEN, CDR2 SYDVKM. The CDR3 is 17 amino acids. Trimming took off 4 bases at V and 2 bases at J, with 21 bases between the two ends. The CDR3 protein is CASSSMPLAATAYEQYF. In nucleotides, the CDR3 is TGTGCCAGCAGTTCTATGCCCTTAGCGGCCACGGCCTACGAGCAGTACTTC.

This clone was observed a few times. The rearrangement uses TRBV27 and TRBJ1-2, with 7 bases that match TRBD1. The CDR3 covers 13 residues. V trimming: 3 bases; J trimming: 4 bases; junction bases outside the gene matches: 2. From germline, CDR1 is MNHEY and CDR2 SMNVEV (reference sequence). CDR3 DNA: TGTGCCAGCAGTTTTAGGGGGCCCTATGGCTACACCTTC. Protein: CASSFRGPYGYTF.

The rearrangement joins TRBV6-6 to TRBJ2-5, with D possibly matching TRBD1 (6 bases). The CDR3 loop spans 16 amino acids. Deletions cut 5 bases from V and 2 bases from J, with 18 bases between. Germline lookup yields CDR1 MNHNY and CDR2 SVGAGI (reference sequence). CDR3 in DNA: TGTGCCAGCAGTCATACCCTCGGCAGGGGACAAGAGACCCAGTACTTC. This encodes CASSHTLGRGQETQYF.

The chain recombines TRBV27 with TRBJ1-1; tentative D call: TRBD1 (6 bases). The CDR3 is 11 amino acids. V was shortened by 6 bases and J by 4 bases, with 6 bases between the two germline ends. Germline CDR1 is MNHEY and CDR2 is SMNVEV (reference sequence). The CDR3 spells CASRQGTEAFF. CDR3 in DNA: TGTGCCAGCAGACAGGGCACTGAAGCTTTCTTT.

The V call is TRBV19, the J call TRBJ1-2, with 9 bases aligning to TRBD1. Per the germline V gene, CDR1 is LNHDA and CDR2 is SQIVND (reference sequence). CDR3 length: 15 amino acids. Trimming took 5 bases from V and 4 from J; bases not matched to a gene: 8. This CDR3 is CASSEQGAGGYGYTF. The CDR3 nucleotides are TGTGCCAGTAGTGAACAGGGGGCAGGCGGCTATGGCTACACCTTC.

V gene TRBV6-1 combines with J gene TRBJ2-7; D might be TRBD2 (5 bases). V lost 0 bases to trimming and J lost 3 bases, with 15 bases between them. Germline V lookup: CDR1 MNHNS, CDR2 SASEGT. CDR3 length: 16 residues. DNA of the CDR3: TGTGCCAGCAGTGAAGCACGCGGGCGAAACCTCTACGAGCAGTACTTC. Its translation is CASSEARGRNLYEQYF.

This CDR3 is CASRDLAGSSYNEQFF. DNA for the CDR3: TGTGCCAGCAGGGATCTAGCGGGAAGCTCCTACAATGAGCAGTTCTTC. The V call is TRBV5-4, the J call TRBJ2-1; 9 bases match TRBD2. The CDR3 covers 16 residues. V gave up 5 bases and J gave up 0 bases; unmatched junction bases: 6. Germline V gene sequence: CDR1 SGHNT, CDR2 YYREEE (reference sequence). Using reference TRBV5-4 and TRBJ2-1 for the parts outside the CDR3, the full variable domain is ETGVTQSPTHLIKTRGQQVTLRCSSQSGHNTVSWYQQALGQGPQFIFQYYREEENGRGNFPPRFSGLQFPNYSSELNVNALELDDSALYLCASRDLAGSSYNEQFFGPGTRLTVL.

J is TRBJ1-3 and V is TRBV9; D may be TRBD1 (5 bases). The V and J ends lost 3 bases and 4 bases respectively, with 11 bases between them. The CDR3 has 14 amino acids. Per germline, CDR1 SGDLS and CDR2 YYNGEE. DNA of the CDR3: TGTGCCAGCAGCGAAGACAGCGTCGGAAACACCATATATTTT. Translating gives CASSEDSVGNTIYF.

The CDR3 DNA reads TGTGCCTGGAAATCAGGGACAGAATCCCCCCCGAACACTGAAGCTTTCTTT. The encoded protein is CAWKSGTESPPNTEAFF. The V call is TRBV30, the J call TRBJ1-1; 7 bases line up with TRBD1. Per germline, CDR1 GTSNPN and CDR2 SVGIG (reference sequence). V shed 4 bases, J shed 1 base, and the junction held 15 bases outside the gene matches. There are 17 residues in the CDR3.

The sample holds one count of this clone. The chain is built from TRBV28 and TRBJ2-5; weak D call: TRBD2 (5 bases). V lost 4 bases, J lost 0 bases, and 15 bases lay in between. The length of the CDR3 is 16 residues. Germline V gives CDR1 MDHEN, CDR2 SYDVKM. The CDR3 DNA reads TGTGCCAGCAGTTCGTACCTGTCGGACTACCAAGAGACCCAGTACTTC. It yields the protein CASSSYLSDYQETQYF.

The chain recombines TRBV4-1 with TRBJ1-1; 8 bases are shared with TRBD1. CDR3 length: 17 residues. In germline, CDR1 is MGHRA, CDR2 YSYEKL. With V trimmed by 2 bases and J by 0 bases, 8 bases remained unmatched. The CDR3 loop is CASSQWWTGRLNTEAFF. The CDR3 bases are TGCGCCAGCAGCCAATGGTGGACAGGGAGATTGAACACTGAAGCTTTCTTT.

The chain is built from TRBV4-2 and TRBJ1-2, with D possibly TRBD1 on 5 matching bases. Germline values: CDR1 LGHNA, CDR2 YNFKEQ. The V end was cut by 2 bases, the J end by 3 bases, with 10 bases between. This CDR3 region has 14 residues. DNA for the CDR3: TGTGCCAGCAGCCAATCAAGGGGCGACTATGGCTACACCTTC. Its translation: CASSQSRGDYGYTF.

This chain links TRBV10-1 with TRBJ2-5; tentatively, D is TRBD1 (5 bases). The V end was cut by 3 bases, the J end by 4 bases, with 9 bases between. The CDR3 loop spans 13 amino acids. Germline values: CDR1 WNHNN, CDR2 SYGVQD (reference sequence). CDR3 amino acids: CASSDYRGETQYF. CDR3 DNA sequence: TGCGCCAGCAGTGACTATAGGGGAGAGACCCAGTACTTC.

The chain links TRBV7-9 to TRBJ2-1; TRBD1 aligns across 10 bases. J was trimmed by 8 bases and V by 1 base; bases with no gene match: 5. CDR1 and CDR2 (germline): SEHNR, FQNEAQ (reference sequence). The CDR3 is made up of 15 amino acids. CDR3: CASSLGQGANDEQFF. CDR3 nucleotides: TGTGCCAGCAGCTTAGGACAGGGGGCTAACGATGAGCAGTTCTTC.

This clone has only a few counts. As DNA, the CDR3 is TGTGCCAGCAGCCATAAACGGACTAGCGGTAATTCCTACGAGCAGTACTTC. This sequence encodes CASSHKRTSGNSYEQYF. The chain recombines TRBV5-6 with TRBJ2-7; 10 bases match TRBD2. Germline V lookup: CDR1 SGHDT, CDR2 YYEEEE. Germline trimming cut 4 bases from V and 1 base from J; bases unmatched to any gene: 11. CDR3 length: 17 residues.

The CDR3 region is CASSPRQDPYEQYF. CDR3 in DNA: TGCGCCAGCAGCCCCCGACAGGACCCGTACGAGCAGTACTTC. The rearrangement joins TRBV5-1 to TRBJ2-7, with TRBD1 as a possible D gene (6 bases). From germline, CDR1 is SGHRS and CDR2 YFSETQ. Deletions cut 4 bases from V and 4 bases from J, with 15 bases between. This CDR3 has 14 residues. The whole variable domain, filled in from reference TRBV5-1 and TRBJ2-7, reads KAGVTQTPRYLIKTRGQQVTLSCSPISGHRSVSWYQQTPGQGLQFLFEYFSETQRNKGNFPGRFSGRQFSNSRSEMNVSTLELGDSALYLCASSPRQDPYEQYFGPGTRLTVT.

J is TRBJ2-7 and V is TRBV19; 8 bases fit TRBD1. J was trimmed by 4 bases and V by 4 bases; bases with no gene match: 3. Per the germline V gene, CDR1 is LNHDA and CDR2 is SQIVND (reference sequence). CDR3 length equals 13 residues. CDR3 in amino acids: CASSTNRGYEQYF. In nucleotides, the CDR3 is TGTGCCAGTAGTACCAACAGGGGGTACGAGCAGTACTTC.